What follows is one TCR beta chain and its context. Produced via immunoSEQ multiplex PCR; TCRdb's table is partial and in-frame only. Of more than 300,000 clones detected, roughly 90% appear once; the ten largest clones hold 3.5% to 5%. This specimen comes from a study of blood T cell repertoires in COVID-19. The study drew participants aged roughly 18 to 95 years from some 24 US areas. The germline V gene has CDR1 SGHTA and CDR2 FQGNSA. There are 14 residues in the CDR3. With V trimmed by 5 bases and J by 7 bases, 6 bases remained unmatched. This TCR derives from a woman aged 25-40 years who had been exposed to COVID-19. Material: PBMCs or T cells enriched from blood (not recorded which). The V call is TRBV7-2, the J call TRBJ1-2, with 11 bases matching TRBD1. CDR3 residues: CASSPGTGGFGYTF. The CDR3 DNA reads as TGTGCCAGCAGCCCCGGGACAGGGGGTTTTGGCTACACCTTC.